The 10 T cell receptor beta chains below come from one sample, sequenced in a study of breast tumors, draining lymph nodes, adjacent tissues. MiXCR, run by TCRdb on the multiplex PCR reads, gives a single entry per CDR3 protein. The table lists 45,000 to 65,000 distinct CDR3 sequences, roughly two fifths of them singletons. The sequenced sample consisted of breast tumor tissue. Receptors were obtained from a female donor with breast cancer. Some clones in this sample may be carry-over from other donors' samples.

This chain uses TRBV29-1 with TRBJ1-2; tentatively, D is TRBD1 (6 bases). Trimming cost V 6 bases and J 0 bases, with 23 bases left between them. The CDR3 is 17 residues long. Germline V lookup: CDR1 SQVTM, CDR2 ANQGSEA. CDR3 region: CSVETGQRITPNYGYTF. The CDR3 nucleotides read TGCAGCGTGGAGACCGGACAGCGGATTACCCCTAACTATGGCTACACCTTC.

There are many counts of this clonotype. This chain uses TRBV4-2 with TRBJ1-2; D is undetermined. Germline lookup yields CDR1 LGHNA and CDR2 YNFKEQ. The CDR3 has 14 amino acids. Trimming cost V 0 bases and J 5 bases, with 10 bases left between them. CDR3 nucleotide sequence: TGTGCCAGCAGCCAAGATCTGACTGTATATGGCTACACCTTC. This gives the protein CASSQDLTVYGYTF.

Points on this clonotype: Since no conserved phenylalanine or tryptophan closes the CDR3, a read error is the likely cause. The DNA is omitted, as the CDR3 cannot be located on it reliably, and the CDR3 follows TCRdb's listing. The CDR3 spells CASSFEETRYS. This chain joins TRBV7-9 and TRBJ2-5. Termini included, the CDR3 measures 11 amino acids. CDR1 and CDR2 from the germline V gene are SEHNR and FQNEAQ (reference sequence).

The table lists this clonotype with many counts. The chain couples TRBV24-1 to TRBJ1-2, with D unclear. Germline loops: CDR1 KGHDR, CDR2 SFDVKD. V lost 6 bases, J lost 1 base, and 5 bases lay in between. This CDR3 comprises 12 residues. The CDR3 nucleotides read TGTGCCACCAGTAAGGGTAACTATGGCTACACCTTC. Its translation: CATSKGNYGYTF.

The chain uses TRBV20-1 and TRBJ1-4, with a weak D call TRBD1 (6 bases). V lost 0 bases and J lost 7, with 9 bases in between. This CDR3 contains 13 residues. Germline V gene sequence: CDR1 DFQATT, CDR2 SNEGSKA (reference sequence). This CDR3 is CSARDLGAEKLFF. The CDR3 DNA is TGCAGTGCTAGAGATCTGGGGGCTGAAAAACTGTTTTTT.

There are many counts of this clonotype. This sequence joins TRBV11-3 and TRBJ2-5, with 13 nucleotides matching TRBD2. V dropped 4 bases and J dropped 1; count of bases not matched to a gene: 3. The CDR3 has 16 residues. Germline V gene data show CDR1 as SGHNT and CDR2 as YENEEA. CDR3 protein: CASSYGLAGAQETQYF. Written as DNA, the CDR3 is TGTGCCAGCAGCTACGGACTAGCGGGAGCCCAAGAGACCCAGTACTTC.

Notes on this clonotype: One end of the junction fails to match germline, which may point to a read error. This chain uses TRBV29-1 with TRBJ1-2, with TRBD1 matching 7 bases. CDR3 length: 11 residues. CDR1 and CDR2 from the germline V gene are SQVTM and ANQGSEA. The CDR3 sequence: CSGKDRSRFPF. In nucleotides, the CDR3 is TGCAGCGGAAAGGACAGGTCTCGCTTCCCCTTC.

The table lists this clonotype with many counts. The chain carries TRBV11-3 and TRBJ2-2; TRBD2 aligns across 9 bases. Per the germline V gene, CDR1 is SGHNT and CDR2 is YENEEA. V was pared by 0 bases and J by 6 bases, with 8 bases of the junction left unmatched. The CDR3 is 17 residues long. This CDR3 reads CASSLETGTSFAGELFF. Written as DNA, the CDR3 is TGTGCCAGCAGCTTAGAAACCGGGACTAGCTTCGCCGGGGAGCTGTTTTTT. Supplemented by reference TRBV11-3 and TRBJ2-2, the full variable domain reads EAGVVQSPRYKIIEKKQPVAFWCNPISGHNTLYWYLQNLGQGPELLIRYENEEAVDDSQLPKDRFSAERLKGVDSTLKIQPAELGDSAVYLCASSLETGTSFAGELFFGEGSRLTVL.

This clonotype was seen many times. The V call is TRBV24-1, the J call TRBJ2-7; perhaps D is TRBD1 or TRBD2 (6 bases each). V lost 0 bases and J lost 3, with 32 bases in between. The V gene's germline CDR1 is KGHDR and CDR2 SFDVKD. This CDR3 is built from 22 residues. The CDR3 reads CATSDLQEGDLSHGSCSYEQYF. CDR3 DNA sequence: TGTGCCACCAGTGATTTGCAGGAGGGGGACCTCTCTCATGGGAGCTGTAGCTACGAGCAGTACTTC.

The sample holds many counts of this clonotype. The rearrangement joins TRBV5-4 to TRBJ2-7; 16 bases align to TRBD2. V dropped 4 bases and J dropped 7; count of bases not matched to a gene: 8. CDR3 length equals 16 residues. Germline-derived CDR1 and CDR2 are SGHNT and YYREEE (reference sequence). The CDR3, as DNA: TGTGCCAGCAGCCTCGAGGGACTAGCGGGAGGGAGGGAGCAGTACTTC. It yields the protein CASSLEGLAGGREQYF.